The rows below give T cell receptor beta chains drawn from one sample of a study of radiotherapy plus CTLA-4 blockade in lung cancer. Generated by immunoSEQ multiplex PCR, the TCRdb table keeps only in-frame clones and is missing some. The repertoire has 40,000 or so clones, 65% to 90% of them found once; the top ten carry about 22%. The material sequenced was peripheral blood, taken from a patient treated with radiotherapy plus ipilimumab. These TCRs come from a human donor with non-small cell lung cancer whose response to radiotherapy plus ipilimumab could not be evaluated. Each CDR3 is given with its conserved first and last residue. The order of the fields is CDR3 length, D gene, V gene, J gene, clone size, CDR3 DNA, CDR3 protein. A D gene is named only where the DNA matches it firmly. Some rows have no size entry. The others give once, few or many, or a class for an expanded clone.

16	TRBD2	TRBV11-2	TRBJ2-1	-	TGTGCCAGCAGCTTAGTGTCGAGCGGGAGGGCCTTTGAGCAGTTCTTC	CASSLVSSGRAFEQFF
15	-	TRBV19	TRBJ2-7	-	TGTGCCAGTAGTATACAGACAGCCAGCTCCTACGAGCAGTACTTC	CASSIQTASSYEQYF
16	-	TRBV7-9	TRBJ2-2	-	TGTGCCAGCAGTCCCTCCGGGACATTTCGTACCGGGGAGCTGTTTTTT	CASSPSGTFRTGELFF
11	-	TRBV6-5	TRBJ2-1	-	TGTGCCAGCAGCCAGGGGAATGAGCAGTTCTTC	CASSQGNEQFF
20	TRBD1	TRBV4-2	TRBJ1-4	-	TGTGCCAGCAGCCGCATCAAGACAGGGGCTACCGCTCGGGCTAATGAAAAACTGTTTTTT	CASSRIKTGATARANEKLFF
12	-	TRBV4-3	TRBJ1-6	few	TGCGCCAGCAGCTCGGAGTATTCACCCCTCCACTTT	CASSSEYSPLHF
16	-	TRBV6-5	TRBJ2-7	-	TGTGCCAGCAGTTACTCGTTCGAAATCGGAGCCTACGAGCAGTACTTC	CASSYSFEIGAYEQYF
12	-	TRBV4-2	TRBJ2-1	-	TGTGCCAGCAGCCCGGGGAGGGGGGAGCAGTTCTTC	CASSPGRGEQFF
21	-	TRBV4-1	TRBJ1-4	-	TGCGCCAGCAGCCAATACGAACAGGGAGGGGAAGGCTTTATTACTAATGAAAAACTGTTTTTT	CASSQYEQGGEGFITNEKLFF
12	-	TRBV7-9	TRBJ2-4	-	TGTGCCAGCAGCGCCAACAAGGGGCGTTTGTACTTC	CASSANKGRLYF
15	TRBD1	TRBV27	TRBJ1-6	once	TGTGCCAGCAGTACCCGGGACAGGAATAATTCACCCCTCCACTTT	CASSTRDRNNSPLHF
16	TRBD2	TRBV7-2	TRBJ2-7	-	TGTGCCAGCAGCACTCGGGGGGGGACTTCCTCCTACGAGCAGTACTTC	CASSTRGGTSSYEQYF
12	-	TRBV7-2	TRBJ2-3	-	TGTGCCAGCAGTCGAGCCTGGGATACGCAGTATTTT	CASSRAWDTQYF
17	TRBD2	TRBV29-1	TRBJ2-7	-	TGCAGCGTTACCGGACTAGCGGGAGGGATTAGGGCCTACGAGCAGTACTTC	CSVTGLAGGIRAYEQYF
15	TRBD1	TRBV7-9	TRBJ2-2	-	TGTGCCAGCACGCCCGGGACAGGGGTCACCGGGGAGCTGTTTTTT	CASTPGTGVTGELFF
15	-	TRBV6-1	TRBJ1-6	-	TGTGCCAGCAGACAGGGCTCTGACTATAATTCACCCCTCCACTTT	CASRQGSDYNSPLHF
16	-	TRBV6-1	TRBJ1-6	-	TGTGCCAGCAGTGAAATTTTGGCGGTGAATAATTCACCCCTCCACTTT	CASSEILAVNNSPLHF
16	TRBD1	TRBV9	TRBJ1-2	-	TGTGCCAGCAGCGTTCTATCCGCAGGGGGCGTAGGAGGCTACACCTTC	CASSVLSAGGVGGYTF
13	-	TRBV29-1	TRBJ1-2	-	TGCAGCGTTGAAGGTCAGGGTAACTATGGCTACACCTTC	CSVEGQGNYGYTF
19	-	TRBV1	TRBJ2-3	-	TGCACCAGCAGCCACGAAGGGACTAGCGGGGGCCTAAGCACAGATACGCAGTATTTT	CTSSHEGTSGGLSTDTQYF
14	-	TRBV10-3	TRBJ1-1	-	TGTGCCATCAGTGTACAGGGCGAGAACACTGAAGCTTTCTTT	CAISVQGENTEAFF
12	-	TRBV30	TRBJ2-1	-	TGTGCCTGGAGAATTAGTATCAATGAGCAGTTCTTC	CAWRISINEQFF
16	-	TRBV7-8	TRBJ2-5	once	TGTGCCAGCAGCCCCGGTTGGGGCGGGGAACAAGAGACCCAGTACTTC	CASSPGWGGEQETQYF
13	-	TRBV27	TRBJ1-2	-	TGTGCCAGCAGTCCGACAGCACACCATGGCTACACCTTC	CASSPTAHHGYTF
15	-	TRBV5-1	TRBJ2-7	-	TGCGCCAGCAGCTCGGACTTTCCTGGAGTCCTCGAGCAGTACTTC	CASSSDFPGVLEQYF
14	-	TRBV7-9	TRBJ2-5	-	TGTGCCAGCAGCTCCGGGGGGCCTCTGGGGACCCAGTACTTC	CASSSGGPLGTQYF
13	-	TRBV2	TRBJ1-1	-	TGTGCCAGCAGGGACAGTTGGAACACTGAAGCTTTCTTT	CASRDSWNTEAFF
15	-	TRBV28	TRBJ1-2	-	TGTGCCAGCAGTTCCCAGACAGACGTCAACTATGGCTACACCTTC	CASSSQTDVNYGYTF
15	-	TRBV5-1	TRBJ2-3	-	TGCGCCAGCAGCTTCGACTGGGGGGTGGGCTATACGCAGTATTTT	CASSFDWGVGYTQYF
16	-	TRBV4-3	TRBJ2-3	-	TGCGCCAGCAGCCGCCAGGGTCCCTCTAGCACAGATACGCAGTATTTT	CASSRQGPSSTDTQYF
14	-	TRBV6-4	TRBJ2-3	-	TGTGCCAGCGGCCCGACTTACTCCACAGATACGCAGTATTTT	CASGPTYSTDTQYF
15	-	TRBV4-1	TRBJ2-4	-	TGCGCCAGCAGCCCCGGTGGACTGGCCAAAAACATTCAGTACTTC	CASSPGGLAKNIQYF
16	-	TRBV27	TRBJ2-1	-	TGTGCCAGCAGTTTACAGGGCTCTACGACTCAGGATGAGCAGTTCTTC	CASSLQGSTTQDEQFF
14	-	TRBV28	TRBJ2-1	few	TGTGCCAGCCGGAGGGGGGGCGGATACAATGAGCAGTTCTTC	CASRRGGGYNEQFF
21	TRBD2	TRBV19	TRBJ2-2	-	TGTGCCAGTAGTATTCAGGCTAGCGGGACTTATACCGACCCGAACACCGGGGAGCTGTTTTTT	CASSIQASGTYTDPNTGELFF
13	TRBD1	TRBV19	TRBJ2-7	-	TGTGCCAGCGGGAAGACAGGGACGCGGGAGCAGTACTTC	CASGKTGTREQYF
15	-	TRBV5-6	TRBJ1-2	-	TGTGCCAGCAGCTTGGGGAGGGGCACTAACTATGGCTACACCTTC	CASSLGRGTNYGYTF
14	-	TRBV18	TRBJ1-5	-	TGTGCCAGCTCACCCGGGGGTTATAATCAGCCCCAGCATTTT	CASSPGGYNQPQHF
20	TRBD2	TRBV4-1	TRBJ2-3	-	TGCGCCAGCAGCCAAGTTCTACGGGAGGGCCGAGGGGTGAGCACAGATACGCAGTATTTT	CASSQVLREGRGVSTDTQYF
14	TRBD2	TRBV27	TRBJ2-7	-	TGTGCCAGCAGTTTCGGACTAGCGGGATCCGAGCAGTACTTC	CASSFGLAGSEQYF
17	TRBD2	TRBV18	TRBJ2-7	-	TGTGCCAGCTCACCACTCCAGCGGGGGGCCCCCTTAGTAGAGCAGTACTTC	CASSPLQRGAPLVEQYF
16	TRBD2	TRBV4-1	TRBJ2-7	-	TGCGCCAGCAGCCAAGAAGCCCTAGCGGGGGGGTACGAGCAGTACTTC	CASSQEALAGGYEQYF
14	-	TRBV5-1	TRBJ2-1	-	TGCGCCAGCAGCTTGGTGGTTAGCGCAAAGGAGCAGTTCTTC	CASSLVVSAKEQFF
15	TRBD2	TRBV5-1	TRBJ2-3	-	TGCGCCAGCAGCTTGGGGGACTACCGCACAGATACGCAGTATTTT	CASSLGDYRTDTQYF
10	-	TRBV2	TRBJ2-5	-	TGTGCCAGCATTCTGGAGACCCAGTACTTC	CASILETQYF
12	TRBD1	TRBV10-3	TRBJ2-7	-	TGTGCCACGACCGGGACAGACTACGAGCAGTACTTC	CATTGTDYEQYF
17	-	TRBV5-1	TRBJ2-1	-	TGCGCCAGCAGCTTGTTGATCGCTAGCGACTCCCCCAATGAGCAGTTCTTC	CASSLLIASDSPNEQFF
14	-	TRBV19	TRBJ2-2	once	TGTGCCAGTAGTATAAGCTGGAACACCGGGGAGCTGTTTTTT	CASSISWNTGELFF
17	-	TRBV28	TRBJ2-7	-	TGTGCCAGCAGTTTATGGGGCGCGGGACGGGGGTCCTACGAGCAGTACTTC	CASSLWGAGRGSYEQYF
15	-	TRBV28	TRBJ1-4	-	TGTGCCAGCAGTAACGTAGACAGCGTTAGGGGCAAACTGTTTTTT	CASSNVDSVRGKLFF
17	TRBD1	TRBV14	TRBJ2-7	few	TGTGCCAGCAGCCAATACGGACCCCGGGACAGCTCCTACGAGCAGTACTTC	CASSQYGPRDSSYEQYF
14	-	TRBV5-1	TRBJ2-5	-	TGCGCCAGCAGCTCAGGGGGGATTCTGAAGACCCAGTACTTC	CASSSGGILKTQYF
13	-	TRBV7-2	TRBJ2-3	-	TGTGCCAGCAGCGACCGGGGGAGGAATACGCAGTATTTT	CASSDRGRNTQYF
14	-	TRBV9	TRBJ1-1	-	TGTGCCAGCAGCCCCCGGACAGCGAACACTGAAGCTTTCTTT	CASSPRTANTEAFF
15	-	TRBV28	TRBJ2-2	-	TGTGCCAGCAGAGCCATGAAACTATTTGTCGGGGAGCTGTTTTTT	CASRAMKLFVGELFF
15	TRBD1	TRBV14	TRBJ2-7	-	TGTGCCAGCAGCCACTCCGGGACAGGACATTACGAGCAGTACTTC	CASSHSGTGHYEQYF
15	-	TRBV5-1	TRBJ1-1	-	TGCGCCAGCAGCTTGGCGGGGTTAATGAACACTGAAGCTTTCTTT	CASSLAGLMNTEAFF